A single sample is the source of the 11 T cell receptor beta chains below, sequenced in a study of blood T cells in healthy people across ages. Using a J-beta primer mix together with a sample-barcoded 5' primer, a second PCR was run for roughly 6 to 11 cycles. TCRdb itself ran the 5' RACE reads through MiXCR, one entry per CDR3 protein. The sample gives some 1.1 million distinct CDR3 sequences, more than 30% of which show up once; over 10% is in the top ten. The sequenced material came from blood. These receptors all stem from a man in his late teens or twenties in good health.

This clonotype was seen a handful of times. CDR3 in DNA: TGTGCCAGCAGCTTCCCACTACCCGGGACTAGCGAAGAGACCCAGTACTTC. Translating it yields CASSFPLPGTSEETQYF. The rearrangement uses TRBV13 and TRBJ2-5; 10 bases are shared with TRBD2. Trimming at V came to 3 bases and at J to 3 bases, leaving 10 bases not matched to a gene. This CDR3 has 17 residues. The germline V gene has CDR1 PRHDT and CDR2 FYEKMQ (reference sequence).

This chain connects TRBV29-1 to TRBJ1-1, with D perhaps TRBD1 (5 bases). Per germline, CDR1 SQVTM and CDR2 ANQGSEA. CDR3 length equals 15 residues. Trimming took 2 bases from V and 1 from J, leaving 14 bases between them. The CDR3 spells CSVERGGRPNTEAFF. CDR3 in DNA: TGCAGCGTTGAAAGGGGAGGCAGGCCGAACACTGAAGCTTTCTTT.

This clonotype showed up just a few times. In DNA form, the CDR3 reads TGTGCCAGCAGCCAAGAAACCGGGGAAGATACGCAGTATTTT. Translating it yields CASSQETGEDTQYF. The V call is TRBV14, the J call TRBJ2-3; TRBD2 might be the D (5 bases). The germline V gene has CDR1 SGHDN and CDR2 FVKESK. V dropped 0 bases and J dropped 5 bases, with 9 bases sitting between them. The CDR3 loop spans 14 amino acids.

This clonotype turned up a few times. The chain uses TRBV20-1 and TRBJ2-3; 13 bases match TRBD2. The J segment lost 3 bases and the V segment lost 5 bases, leaving 2 bases of the junction unmatched. The CDR3 consists of 14 residues. Germline CDR1 DFQATT, CDR2 SNEGSKA (reference sequence). The CDR3 DNA sequence: TGCAGTGCTTGGACTAGCGGGGGAACAGATACGCAGTATTTT. Translating it yields CSAWTSGGTDTQYF.

The chain employs TRBV7-2 and TRBJ2-3, with D perhaps assigned TRBD1 or TRBD2 (6 bases each). Germline assignment: CDR1 SGHTA and CDR2 FQGNSA. The V end lost 1 base, the J end lost 2 bases, and 13 bases lay between the germline ends. This CDR3 comprises 16 residues. The CDR3 DNA sequence: TGTGCCAGCAGCTTAGGCAGGGCGGGACACACAGATACGCAGTATTTT. This gives the protein CASSLGRAGHTDTQYF.

The sample holds one count of this clonotype. A much bigger clone sits one base away, suggesting this may be a read error. The CDR3 nucleotides read TGTGCCAGCAGTGGGACAGTCCATGGCTACACCTTC. Translation: CASSGTVHGYTF. This chain connects TRBV12-3 or TRBV12-4 to TRBJ1-2; 7 bases are shared with TRBD1. CDR3 length equals 12 residues. The trim removed 5 bases at V and 6 bases at J, leaving 3 bases unmatched.

The chain couples TRBV5-1 to TRBJ2-7, with D possibly TRBD1 on 5 matching bases. The CDR3 sequence is 16 residues long. Trimming pared 4 bases from V and 1 base from J, leaving 18 bases between. Germline assignment: CDR1 SGHRS and CDR2 YFSETQ. CDR3 DNA sequence: TGCGCCAGCAGCCCTTTGGACACTAAACCTTCCTACGAGCAGTACTTC. Its translation is CASSPLDTKPSYEQYF.

V is TRBV2 and J is TRBJ2-5; the match to TRBD1 covers 10 bases. The CDR3 extends over 15 amino acids. CDR1 SNHLY and CDR2 FYNNEI come from the germline V gene. The V gene end was trimmed by 3 bases and the J gene end by 3 bases; junction bases not matched to a gene: 4. CDR3 DNA sequence: TGTGCCAGCAGTGAGGGACAGGGGACTAAAGAGACCCAGTACTTC. It encodes CASSEGQGTKETQYF.

This clonotype has only a few counts. The CDR3, as DNA: TGTGCCAGCAGCTTAGCCTTTCGGGGGAATGAGCAGTTCTTC. Its translation is CASSLAFRGNEQFF. The chain recombines TRBV7-2 with TRBJ2-1, with TRBD2 as a possible D gene (6 bases). The CDR3 sequence is 14 residues long. Trimming pared 0 bases from V and 7 bases from J, leaving 10 bases between. Per germline, CDR1 SGHTA and CDR2 FQGNSA.

Only a few counts were recorded for this clonotype. The J gene is TRBJ2-3, the V gene TRBV20-1; no clear D. V lost 3 bases to trimming and J lost 6 bases, with 10 bases between them. This CDR3 is 12 amino acids long. Germline-derived CDR1 and CDR2 are DFQATT and SNEGSKA (reference sequence). The CDR3 region has the DNA TGCAGTGCTAGCAAATCGGATGATACGCAGTATTTT. Its translation: CSASKSDDTQYF.

V is TRBV3-1 and J is TRBJ1-1, with no clear D. Between the trimmed V and J ends, which lost 1 base and 3 bases, there was a span of 12 bases. The V gene's germline CDR1 is LGHDT and CDR2 YNNKEL (reference sequence). This CDR3 region has 15 residues. CDR3 in amino acids: CASSQGPPPDTEAFF. CDR3 nucleotides: TGTGCCAGCAGCCAAGGCCCCCCCCCGGACACTGAAGCTTTCTTT.